The 10 T cell receptor beta chains below come from one sample, sequenced in a study of type 1 regulatory T cells (dated by TCRdb to the early 2020s). The antigens of these receptors remain unknown. Instrument used: Illumina MiSeq. TCRdb trimmed public reads at Q25 via fastp, called clones via MiXCR and kept in-frame beta chains. Rows are combined by CDR3 protein, so each entry shows the most common genes and DNA. This sample gives about 74,000 distinct CDR3 sequences in total; 63% of them show up just once. The ten top clones hold 7.6% of the sample. Sequencing used cultured T cells, either the whole culture or a sorted T cell fraction (not recorded which). Taken with the paper, the label for cell subset or site translates to: Tr1-enriched cell product generated in vitro against host alloantigens. The origin of the receptors is a human donor in good health.

This clonotype was counted between two and nine times. The chain carries TRBV5-1 and TRBJ1-4; the D gene is possibly TRBD1 (6 bases). CDR1 and CDR2 (germline): SGHRS, YFSETQ. V lost 0 bases, J lost 7 bases, and 13 bases lay in between. This CDR3 is 15 amino acids long. CDR3 loop: CASSLAAGAREKLFF. The CDR3 coding sequence is TGCGCCAGCAGCTTGGCCGCGGGGGCACGTGAAAAACTGTTTTTT.

V is TRBV6-5 and J is TRBJ2-7; the D call may be TRBD1 or TRBD2 (5 bases each). V dropped 4 bases and J dropped 0 bases, with 10 bases sitting between them. This CDR3 has 14 residues. The germline CDR1 and CDR2 sequences are MNHEY and SVGAGI. The CDR3: CASSLSGTSYEQYF. The DNA of the CDR3 is TGTGCCAGCAGTTTGTCGGGGACCTCCTACGAGCAGTACTTC.

The chain uses TRBV19 and TRBJ1-5; perhaps TRBD1 as D (5 bases). The CDR3 has 13 amino acids. Trimming cost V 5 bases and J 5 bases, with 10 bases left between them. The germline V gene has CDR1 LNHDA and CDR2 SQIVND (reference sequence). The CDR3 loop reads CASSVRGDQPQHF. CDR3 in DNA: TGTGCCAGTAGTGTGAGGGGCGATCAGCCCCAGCATTTT.

The genes are TRBV10-1 and TRBJ2-7; 10 nucleotides align to TRBD1. Germline loops: CDR1 WNHNN, CDR2 SYGVQD (reference sequence). The CDR3 is 14 residues long. J gave up 8 bases and V 0 bases, and 4 bases lay outside the gene matches. The CDR3: CASSESGQGGKQYF. Written as DNA, the CDR3 is TGCGCCAGCAGTGAGTCCGGACAGGGGGGGAAGCAGTACTTC.

The chain carries TRBV6-6 and TRBJ2-3; 9 nucleotides match TRBD2. The junction had 4 bases not matched to a gene; V was cut back by 0 bases and J by 0 bases. CDR1 and CDR2 (germline): MNHNY, SVGAGI (reference sequence). The CDR3 consists of 17 residues. For the CDR3, the DNA is TGTGCCAGCAGTTACTCGCTAGCGGGAAGAAGCACAGATACGCAGTATTTT. The encoded protein is CASSYSLAGRSTDTQYF.

CDR3 coding DNA: TGTGCCAGCAGCAAAAAGGACAGGGATAATAACACTGAAGCTTTCTTT. Amino acid sequence: CASSKKDRDNNTEAFF. V usage is TRBV21-1 and J usage is TRBJ1-1; the table's D call, TRBD1, has no DNA check behind it. TRBV21-1 is assigned pseudogene status. The CDR3 consists of 16 residues.

V usage is TRBV20-1 and J usage is TRBJ2-3; TRBD2 agrees at 10 bases. The V and J ends lost 0 bases and 5 bases, in that order; junction bases with no gene match: 17. Germline V gene data show CDR1 as DFQATT and CDR2 as SNEGSKA (reference sequence). This CDR3 region has 19 residues. The chain's CDR3 is CSARDLRPSGRGAQDTQYF. The CDR3 DNA sequence: TGCAGTGCTAGAGATTTAAGGCCTAGCGGGAGAGGGGCCCAAGATACGCAGTATTTT.

The rearrangement links TRBV4-3 to TRBJ2-2, with a possible D match to TRBD2 (6 bases). Germline V gene sequence: CDR1 LGHNA, CDR2 YSLEER. The CDR3 covers 15 residues. Deletions cut 0 bases from V and 5 bases from J, with 10 bases between. The DNA of the CDR3 is TGCGCCAGCAGCCAAGAAGGGACTGGGACCGGGGAGCTGTTTTTT. Translation gives CASSQEGTGTGELFF.

About this clonotype: One base away lies a much larger clone, so this may be a sequencing read error. V usage is TRBV28 and J usage is TRBJ2-7; no firm D call. Germline V gene sequence: CDR1 MDHEN, CDR2 SYDVKM. The CDR3 sequence is 13 residues long. The V end lost 3 bases, the J end lost 5 bases, and 11 bases lay between the germline ends. CDR3 nucleotide sequence: TGTGCCAGCAGTTTTGCACCTGTCAACGAGCAGTACTTC. It yields the protein CASSFAPVNEQYF.

In its sample, this clonotype was seen a few times. This chain links TRBV7-2 with TRBJ1-1, with D unresolved. Germline V CDR1 and CDR2: SGHTA, FQGNSA. The CDR3 length is 15 residues. The germline V and J ends were trimmed by 2 bases and 0 bases, with 10 bases remaining between them. CDR3 nucleotides: TGTGCCAGCAGCTTAAATCGGCAATTGAACACTGAAGCTTTCTTT. It translates to CASSLNRQLNTEAFF.